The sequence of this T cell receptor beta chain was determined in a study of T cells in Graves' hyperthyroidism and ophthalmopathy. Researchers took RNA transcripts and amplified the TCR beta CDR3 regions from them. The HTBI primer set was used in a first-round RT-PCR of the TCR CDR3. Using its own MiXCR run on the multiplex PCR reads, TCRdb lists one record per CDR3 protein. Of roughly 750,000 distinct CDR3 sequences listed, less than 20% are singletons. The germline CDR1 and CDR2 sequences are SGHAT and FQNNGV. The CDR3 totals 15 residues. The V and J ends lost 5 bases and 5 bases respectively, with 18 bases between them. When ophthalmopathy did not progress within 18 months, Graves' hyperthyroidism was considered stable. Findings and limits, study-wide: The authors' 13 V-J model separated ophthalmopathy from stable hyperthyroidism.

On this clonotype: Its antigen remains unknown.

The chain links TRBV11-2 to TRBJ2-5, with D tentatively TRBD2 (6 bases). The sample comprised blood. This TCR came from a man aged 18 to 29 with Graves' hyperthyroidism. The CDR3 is CASSLVSGVLETQYF. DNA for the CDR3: TGTGCCAGCAGCCTCGTGTCGGGAGTATTGGAGACCCAGTACTTC.